The sequence of this T cell receptor beta chain was determined in a study of regulatory and conventional T cells in breast cancer (dated by TCRdb to the mid-2010s). CDR1 SNHLY and CDR2 FYNNEI were looked up in the germline V gene. Relative to germline, V is 6 bases shorter and J is 8 bases shorter, with 12 bases between their ends. The CDR3 starts with the cysteine, ends with the phenylalanine, and has 12 residues. The retained sequence is limited to the CDR3, 36 bases, with the frame set at the first base. The library was prepared using PCR. The data were produced on an Illumina MiSeq. In TCRdb, the public reads were trimmed at Q25 with fastp and aligned with MiXCR, with productive beta chains retained. Entries are consolidated by CDR3 protein sequence, retaining the most common genes and DNA. The sample data list roughly 16,000 distinct CDR3 sequences, and about 32% of these were observed just once. The ten largest account for around 1.5% of the sample.

Concerning this clonotype itself: The antigen this receptor binds is unknown. No per-base quality is available; no much larger clone lies one base away.

Sequencing was done on a sample of conventional T cells from blood. The chain is made from TRBV2 and TRBJ2-3; the D gene is perhaps TRBD2, on 5 matching bases. The sequence derives from a female donor in good health. The DNA sequence follows: TGTGCCAGCAGGGACTTCCAGACTACGCAGTATTTT. Its product reads: CASRDFQTTQYF. The CDR3, completed at both ends by the reference TRBV2 and TRBJ2-3 genes, gives the full variable domain EPEVTQTPSHQVTQMGQEVILRCVPISNHLYFYWYRQILGQKVEFLVSFYNNEISEKSEIFDDQFSVERPDGSNFTLKIRSTKLEDSAMYFCASRDFQTTQYFGPGTRLTVL.